This T cell receptor (beta chain) was sequenced during a study of blood T cell repertoires in COVID-19. About the research overall: Acute and convalescent COVID-19 specimens originated in the United States, Italy and Spain.

The V and J ends lost 4 bases and 8 bases respectively, with 14 bases between them. The CDR3 runs to 13 residues. Per germline, CDR1 LGHDT and CDR2 YNNKEL (reference sequence). Original processing notes: Estimated nucleated cell counts came from reference gene primer amplification. The repertoire was sequenced with immunoSEQ multiplex PCR; TCRdb's copy has only in-frame clones and lacks some. The V and J calls and clone size come from that table; D and trimming were worked out from the DNA. The table includes 90,000 to 100,000 clones, approximately 80% detected once. This sequence was found in a man between 65 and 85 years old with acute or convalescent COVID-19. The chain has TRBV3-1 (or the pseudogene TRBV3-2) and TRBJ1-2; no clear D gene. Sequencing was carried out using peripheral blood. CDR3 amino acids: CASSPMEGLGYTF. In DNA, the CDR3 is TGTGCCAGCAGCCCGATGGAGGGTTTGGGCTACACCTTC.